The T cell receptor beta chain under discussion was sequenced for a study of control samples from healthy donors and cancer patients. Per the germline V gene, CDR1 is LNHDA and CDR2 is SQIVND (reference sequence). This CDR3 is built from 13 residues. V trimming: 8 bases; J trimming: 2 bases; junction bases outside the gene matches: 1. Generated by immunoSEQ multiplex PCR, the TCRdb table keeps only in-frame clones and is missing some. In the table there are over 75,000 clones, approximately 78% of which are singletons. The sample was blood. The sequence was obtained from a man in his fifties or sixties in good health. The chain links TRBV19 to TRBJ2-7; 12 bases are shared with TRBD2. In DNA form, the CDR3 reads TGTGCCAGTCGGACTAGCGGGGCCTACGAGCAGTACTTC. Its protein is CASRTSGAYEQYF.